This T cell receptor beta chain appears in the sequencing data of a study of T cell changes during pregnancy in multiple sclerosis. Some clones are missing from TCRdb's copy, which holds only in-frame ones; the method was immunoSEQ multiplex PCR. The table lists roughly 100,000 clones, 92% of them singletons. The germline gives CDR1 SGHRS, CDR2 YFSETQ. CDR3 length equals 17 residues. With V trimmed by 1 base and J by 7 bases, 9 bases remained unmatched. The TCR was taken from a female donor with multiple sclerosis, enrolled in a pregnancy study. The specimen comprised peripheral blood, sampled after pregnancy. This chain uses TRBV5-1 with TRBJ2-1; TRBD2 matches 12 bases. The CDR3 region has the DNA TGCGCCAGCAGCTTGTTAGCTAGCGGGAGGGCCGGTAATGAGCAGTTCTTC. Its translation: CASSLLASGRAGNEQFF. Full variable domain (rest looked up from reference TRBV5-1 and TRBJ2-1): KAGVTQTPRYLIKTRGQQVTLSCSPISGHRSVSWYQQTPGQGLQFLFEYFSETQRNKGNFPGRFSGRQFSNSRSEMNVSTLELGDSALYLCASSLLASGRAGNEQFFGPGTRLTVL.